The count of the clone carrying this TCR beta chain is one. The assay was immunoSEQ multiplex PCR, and TCRdb's table has in-frame clones only and misses some. The sample has some 210,000 clones, just under 85% seen once. The data were obtained in a study of blood T cell repertoires in COVID-19. Overall study context: PBMCs, B-cell-depleted T cells, or T cells provided the cDNA or gDNA that made up the material.

Trimming removed 5 bases from V and 7 bases from J; junction bases left unmatched: 13. CDR1 is SGDLS and CDR2 is YYNGEE in the germline V gene. The CDR3 spans 16 residues. This chain links TRBV9 with TRBJ2-7; TRBD2 matches at 12 bases. Material for sequencing was peripheral blood. The sequence was obtained from a woman aged 65 to 85 with active or convalescent COVID-19. CDR3 sequence (DNA): TGTGCCAGCAGTCACACGACTAGCGGGAGTCCTAGTGAGCAGTACTTC. This sequence encodes CASSHTTSGSPSEQYF.